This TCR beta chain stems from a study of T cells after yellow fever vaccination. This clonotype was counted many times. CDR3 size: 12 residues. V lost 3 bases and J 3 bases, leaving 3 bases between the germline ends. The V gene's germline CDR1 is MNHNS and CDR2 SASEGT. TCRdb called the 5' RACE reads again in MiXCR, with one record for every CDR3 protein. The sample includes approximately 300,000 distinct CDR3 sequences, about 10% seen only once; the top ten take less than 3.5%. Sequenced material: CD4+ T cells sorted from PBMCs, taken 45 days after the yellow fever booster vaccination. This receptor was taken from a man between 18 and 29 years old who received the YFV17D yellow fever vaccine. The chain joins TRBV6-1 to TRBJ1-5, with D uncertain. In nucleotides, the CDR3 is TGTGCCAGCAGTGATTACAATCAGCCCCAGCATTTT. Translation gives CASSDYNQPQHF.